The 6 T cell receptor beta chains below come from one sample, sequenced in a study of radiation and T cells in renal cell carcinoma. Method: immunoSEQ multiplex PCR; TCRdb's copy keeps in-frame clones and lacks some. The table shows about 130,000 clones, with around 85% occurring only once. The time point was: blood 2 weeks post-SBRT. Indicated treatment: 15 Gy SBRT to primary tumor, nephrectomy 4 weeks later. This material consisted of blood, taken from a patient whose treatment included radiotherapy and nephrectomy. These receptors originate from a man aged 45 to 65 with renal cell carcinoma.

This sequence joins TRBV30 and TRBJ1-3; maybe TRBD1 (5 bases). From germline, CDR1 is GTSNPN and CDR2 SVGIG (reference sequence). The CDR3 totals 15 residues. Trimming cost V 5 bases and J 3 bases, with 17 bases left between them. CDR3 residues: CAWALGGFGGNTIYF. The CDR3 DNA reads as TGTGCCTGGGCCCTGGGGGGTTTTGGTGGAAACACCATATATTTT.

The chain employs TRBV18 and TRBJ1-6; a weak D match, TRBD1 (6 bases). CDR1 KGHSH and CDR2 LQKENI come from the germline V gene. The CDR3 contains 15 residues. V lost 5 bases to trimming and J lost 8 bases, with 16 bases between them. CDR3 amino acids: CASSTTGSGDSPLHF. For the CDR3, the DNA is TGTGCCAGCTCAACTACAGGGTCCGGAGATTCACCCCTCCACTTT. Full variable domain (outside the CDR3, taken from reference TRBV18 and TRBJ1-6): NAGVMQNPRHLVRRRGQEARLRCSPMKGHSHVYWYRQLPEEGLKFMVYLQKENIIDESGMPKERFSAEFPKEGPSILRIQQVVRGDSAAYFCASSTTGSGDSPLHFGNGTRLTVT.

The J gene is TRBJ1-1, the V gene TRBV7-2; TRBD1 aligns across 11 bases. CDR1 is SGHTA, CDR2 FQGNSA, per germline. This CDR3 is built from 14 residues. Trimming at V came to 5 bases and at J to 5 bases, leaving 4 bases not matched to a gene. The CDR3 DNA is TGTGCCAGCAGCCGGGACAGGGGGGAGACTGAAGCTTTCTTT. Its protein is CASSRDRGETEAFF.

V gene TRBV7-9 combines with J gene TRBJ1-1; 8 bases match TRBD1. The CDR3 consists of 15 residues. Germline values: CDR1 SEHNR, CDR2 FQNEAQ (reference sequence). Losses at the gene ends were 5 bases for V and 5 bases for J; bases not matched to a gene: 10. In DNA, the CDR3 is TGTGCCAGCAGCCCCGGGACAGGCCTTGGGACTGAAGCTTTCTTT. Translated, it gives CASSPGTGLGTEAFF.

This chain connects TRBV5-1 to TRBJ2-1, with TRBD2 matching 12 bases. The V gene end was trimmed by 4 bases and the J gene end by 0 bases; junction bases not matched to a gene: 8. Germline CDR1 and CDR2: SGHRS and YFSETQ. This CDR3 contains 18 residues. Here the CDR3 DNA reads TGCGCCAGCAGCCCCAAAACGACTAGCGGGAGCTCCTACAATGAGCAGTTCTTC. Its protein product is CASSPKTTSGSSYNEQFF.

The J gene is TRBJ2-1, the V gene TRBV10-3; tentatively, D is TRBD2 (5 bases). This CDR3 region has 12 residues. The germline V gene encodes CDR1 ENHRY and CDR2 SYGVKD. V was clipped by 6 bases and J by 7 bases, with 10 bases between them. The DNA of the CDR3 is TGTGCCATCAGCCGGGGTGAAAATGAGCAGTTCTTC. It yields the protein CAISRGENEQFF.